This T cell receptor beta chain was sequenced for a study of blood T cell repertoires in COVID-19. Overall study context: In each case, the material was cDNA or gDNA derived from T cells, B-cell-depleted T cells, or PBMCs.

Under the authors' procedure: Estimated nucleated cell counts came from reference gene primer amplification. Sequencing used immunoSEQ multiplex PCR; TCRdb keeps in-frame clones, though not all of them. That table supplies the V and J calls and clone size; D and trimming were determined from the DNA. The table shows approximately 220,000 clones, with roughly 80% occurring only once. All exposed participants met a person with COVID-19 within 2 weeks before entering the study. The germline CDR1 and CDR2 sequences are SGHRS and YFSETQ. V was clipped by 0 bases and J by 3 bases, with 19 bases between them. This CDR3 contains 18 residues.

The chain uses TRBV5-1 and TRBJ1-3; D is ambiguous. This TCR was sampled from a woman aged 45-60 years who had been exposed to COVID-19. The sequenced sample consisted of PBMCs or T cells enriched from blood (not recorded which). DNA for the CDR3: TGCGCCAGCAGCTTGGCGGGCGGAGGGATCTCTGGTGGAAACACCATATATTTT. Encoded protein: CASSLAGGGISGGNTIYF. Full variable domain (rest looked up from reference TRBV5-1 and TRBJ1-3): KAGVTQTPRYLIKTRGQQVTLSCSPISGHRSVSWYQQTPGQGLQFLFEYFSETQRNKGNFPGRFSGRQFSNSRSEMNVSTLELGDSALYLCASSLAGGGISGGNTIYFGEGSWLTVV.